One and the same sample provided the 14 T cell receptor beta chains below, sequenced in a study of cytomegalovirus exposure and HLA in healthy donors. The PCR ran on 60 Vbeta and 13 Jbeta primers. TCRdb's copy holds only in-frame clones and misses some; the assay was immunoSEQ multiplex PCR. Among approximately 110,000 clones listed, approximately 80% were seen once. Sequencing input: PBMCs. These receptors originate from a woman aged 25 to 39 in good health and CMV-seronegative.

V usage is TRBV28 and J usage is TRBJ1-2; TRBD1 aligns across 8 bases. J was trimmed by 6 bases and V by 2 bases; bases with no gene match: 8. The germline V gene encodes CDR1 MDHEN and CDR2 SYDVKM. The CDR3 runs to 15 residues. CDR3 protein: CASSLLQGASDGYTF. The DNA for the CDR3 is TGTGCCAGCAGTTTACTTCAGGGGGCCAGTGATGGCTACACCTTC.

This clone turned up a few times. V and J are TRBV5-1 and TRBJ2-3, with 10 bases matching TRBD2. Germline-derived CDR1 and CDR2 are SGHRS and YFSETQ. CDR3 length: 20 amino acids. V trimming: 0 bases; J trimming: 5 bases; junction bases outside the gene matches: 18. In nucleotides, the CDR3 is TGCGCCAGCAGCTTGGGAATGTCTAGCGGGAGATGGGGCCTAGAAGATACGCAGTATTTT. Its translation: CASSLGMSSGRWGLEDTQYF.

The chain couples TRBV18 to TRBJ2-7, with 14 bases fitting TRBD2. V dropped 6 bases and J dropped 3; count of bases not matched to a gene: 16. The V gene's germline CDR1 is KGHSH and CDR2 LQKENI. This CDR3 has 19 residues. The CDR3 sequence is CASSLIRLAGGQKVYEQYF. Here the CDR3 DNA reads TGTGCCAGCTCCCTAATCCGACTAGCGGGAGGGCAGAAGGTCTACGAGCAGTACTTC.

This clone was seen more than once but under ten times. The chain has TRBV4-3 and TRBJ2-5; 11 bases match TRBD2. V lost 0 bases and J lost 0; bases outside the gene matches: 6. The CDR3 is 18 amino acids. Germline values: CDR1 LGHNA, CDR2 YSLEER. This chain's CDR3 is CASSQDLGLAAYQETQYF. CDR3 DNA: TGCGCCAGCAGCCAAGATTTGGGACTAGCGGCGTACCAAGAGACCCAGTACTTC.

The genes are TRBV4-3 and TRBJ1-5; 12 bases align to TRBD1. The germline CDR1 and CDR2 sequences are LGHNA and YSLEER. The CDR3 length is 20 residues. The V and J ends lost 1 base and 7 bases, in that order; junction bases with no gene match: 17. The CDR3, as DNA: TGCGCCAGCAGCCAAGCTGTCGCCGGCAGGGGACAGGGGGCAAGACAGCCCCAGCATTTT. Amino acid sequence: CASSQAVAGRGQGARQPQHF.

The chain recombines TRBV6-6 with TRBJ1-1; D is ambiguous. Trimming left V 8 bases short and J 7 bases short, with 11 bases between. This CDR3 comprises 11 residues. The germline CDR1 and CDR2 sequences are MNHNY and SVGAGI (reference sequence). The CDR3 DNA follows: TGTGCCAGCTCCTACGAGGGTGAAGCTTTCTTT. Encoded protein: CASSYEGEAFF.

The rearrangement uses TRBV7-9 and TRBJ2-5, with TRBD2 matching over 7 bases. CDR3 length equals 16 residues. Trimming removed 1 base from V and 0 bases from J; junction bases left unmatched: 5. Germline loops: CDR1 SEHNR, CDR2 FQNEAQ (reference sequence). DNA for the CDR3: TGTGCCAGCAGCTTAGGGTCCGGGGGGAACCAAGAGACCCAGTACTTC. Protein: CASSLGSGGNQETQYF.

J is TRBJ2-7 and V is TRBV6-5, with a weak D call TRBD2 (6 bases). This CDR3 is 13 amino acids long. The germline V gene has CDR1 MNHEY and CDR2 SVGAGI. Trimming pared 8 bases from V and 0 bases from J, leaving 11 bases between. The CDR3 protein is CASARGSSYEQYF. CDR3 bases: TGTGCCAGCGCTCGGGGGAGCTCCTACGAGCAGTACTTC.

The gene calls are TRBV27 and TRBJ2-7; TRBD2 aligns across 7 bases. Trimming took 4 bases from V and 6 from J; bases not matched to a gene: 6. Germline CDR1 is MNHEY and CDR2 is SMNVEV (reference sequence). CDR3 length: 13 residues. The DNA for the CDR3 is TGTGCCAGCAGTTCCCGACTAGCTTCCGAGCAGTACTTC. Protein sequence: CASSSRLASEQYF.

This chain connects TRBV9 to TRBJ2-3; 9 bases line up with TRBD2. The length of the CDR3 is 14 residues. Germline V lookup: CDR1 SGDLS, CDR2 YYNGEE. Trimming at V came to 0 bases and at J to 4 bases, leaving 0 bases not matched to a gene. DNA for the CDR3: TGTGCCAGCAGCGTAGGACTAGCGGCAGATACGCAGTATTTT. It codes for CASSVGLAADTQYF.

This clone was detected only a few times. The DNA of the CDR3 is TGTGCCAGTAGTATTGACAGGGGGGGTAATCAGCCCCAGCATTTT. Its protein is CASSIDRGGNQPQHF. The chain recombines TRBV19 with TRBJ1-5; 9 bases line up with TRBD1. The CDR3 contains 15 residues. Trimming removed 3 bases from V and 4 bases from J; junction bases left unmatched: 4. The germline CDR1 and CDR2 sequences are LNHDA and SQIVND (reference sequence).

V usage is TRBV4-1 and J usage is TRBJ2-5; 8 bases are a match to TRBD1. The end of the DNA aligns better with TRBJ2-7, so the J call may be wrong. CDR3 length: 14 amino acids. Germline CDR1 is MGHRA and CDR2 is YSYEKL. The CDR3 sequence: CASNPRTGWYEQYF. CDR3 in DNA: TGCGCCAGCAACCCAAGGACAGGGTGGTACGAGCAGTACTTC.

CDR3 in amino acids: CASSSRTGFGDSKLFF. The CDR3 DNA sequence: TGTGCCAGCAGCTCCCGTACAGGGTTCGGAGATAGTAAACTGTTTTTT. V and J are TRBV7-2 and TRBJ1-4, with D possibly matching TRBD1 (6 bases). Germline V gene lookup returns CDR1 SGHTA and CDR2 FQGNSA. The V and J ends lost 4 bases and 11 bases respectively, with 23 bases between them. CDR3 length: 16 residues. The full variable domain, its missing parts supplied by reference TRBV7-2 and TRBJ1-4, is GAGVSQSPSNKVTEKGKDVELRCDPISGHTALYWYRQSLGQGLEFLIYFQGNSAPDKSGLPSDRFSAERTGGSVSTLTIQRTQQEDSAVYLCASSSRTGFGDSKLFFGSGTQLSVL.

The chain carries TRBV18 and TRBJ2-7; D is ambiguous. The CDR3 contains 15 residues. Trimming left V 3 bases short and J 4 bases short, with 16 bases between. Germline assignment: CDR1 KGHSH and CDR2 LQKENI. The DNA of the CDR3 is TGTGCCAGCTCACCGGGTTCGTTGGGCCCTTACGAGCAGTACTTC. It codes for CASSPGSLGPYEQYF.